These T cell receptor beta chains were read from a single sample in a study of control samples from healthy donors and cancer patients. Sequencing used immunoSEQ multiplex PCR; TCRdb keeps in-frame clones, though not all of them. The sample yields approximately 100,000 clones, 90% seen once. Sample: blood. These receptors were collected from a human donor in good health. The donor label of this sample is uncertain. The conserved cysteine and the conserved F or W are not part of the CDR3 here. The D gene is left open where the match is weak.

d_call v_call cdr3_aa
- TRBV20-1 SASPRLQNTEAF
- TRBV24-1 ATLRNYGYT
- TRBV6-1 ASSEGAYNSPLH
- TRBV2 ASNGGPYNEQF
- TRBV10-1 ASSGGSRPREAF
- TRBV19 ASSIQQGDGYT
TRBD1 TRBV7-9 ASSAMTGTPSPLH
- TRBV6-4 ASSDNSGANVLT
- TRBV2 ASRDGHTPNQPQH
- TRBV6-1 ASSEAENYGYT
- TRBV7-6 ASRLVQGETQY
- TRBV19 ASSDGVRGTGELF
- TRBV19 ASSILGETQY
TRBD1 TRBV27 ASSLRDRGTEAF
TRBD2 TRBV10-3 AISVGGEFLETQY
- TRBV28 ASLGNTEAF
- TRBV15 ATSPGGSSANEKLF
- TRBV7-8 ASSLAVEYGYT
- TRBV5-1 ASSPRQVRDNSPLH
- TRBV25-1 ASSEPGPLYEQY
- TRBV5-5 ASSLTAGNYGYT
TRBD1 TRBV6-5 ASSYSLRQGGYT
- TRBV30 AWSAGEQPQH
- TRBV7-9 ASSHDGGAGQPQH
- TRBV30 ACGNAVNTEAF
- TRBV30 AWTAGLNTEAF
TRBD1 TRBV24-1 ATSDLPTGASTGELF
- TRBV4-1 ASSQDRILVGNEQF
- TRBV2 ASTPSYEQY
TRBD2 TRBV30 AWSVLRAGGSTDTQY
TRBD1 TRBV5-6 ASSLGGQIYGYT
- TRBV4-1 ASSSGMLAKNIQY
- TRBV6-5 ASSYSTQGVYGYT
TRBD1 TRBV18 ASSPGQLSGNTIY
TRBD1 TRBV5-1 ASSLARGREAQY
- TRBV7-8 ASSLVGRGNTIY
TRBD1 TRBV6-5 ASSPGTGSPLH
- TRBV7-8 ASSLDAGEAF
- TRBV14 ASGGDLETQY
TRBD1 TRBV10-3 AISETGGDDSPLH
TRBD1 TRBV27 ASSSTGTGRLETQY
- TRBV27 ASSLSRVPGGEQY
- TRBV6-5 ASGFGEQY
TRBD1 TRBV28 ASSPRGRGGYT
- TRBV5-5 ASSFVGITYEQY
- TRBV6-5 ASSLTGNSVEPLH
TRBD1 TRBV15 ATSRDPGQGRTEAF
- TRBV23-1 ASSQVGFWGANVLT
- TRBV2 ASSGQPRDGYT
- TRBV7-9 ASSLAPGGNTEAF
TRBD1 TRBV9 ASDRVPGELF
- TRBV5-4 ASSLDGGSQDQPQH
- TRBV6-5 ASILTDGNTEAF
- TRBV5-1 ASSLAGASGANVLT
- TRBV24-1 ATSDPGGEEQF